This TCR beta chain originates from a study of shared clonotypes between healthy human individuals (dated by TCRdb to the early 2020s). About the study as a whole: A couple of women and a few men aged 18 to 49 years were included in the cohort. To estimate repertoire size and how much clonotypes are shared between individuals, the study performed deep sequencing of blood TCR repertoires from a few healthy adults. Leukapheresis yielded between about 0.85 and 9 billion PBMCs per donor. For each donor, CD4 naive and CD4 memory were each given three plates, CD8 naive was given two plates, and CD8 memory was given one plate. To increase sequencing depth and limit assay-specific biases, different laboratories used diverse techniques to prepare libraries and sequence TCR repertoires.

TCR CDR3 regions were amplified from genomic DNA by multiplex PCR using the deep immunoSEQ assay. Extracted genomic DNA from each cell subset was spread evenly across all wells of several immunoSEQ 96-well plates, with each plate serving as a replicate. For sorted subsets, approximately 200 ng of genomic DNA, equivalent to 30,000 or so T cell genomes, went into each replicate PCR. Purified libraries were quantified with a Qubit 3.0 fluorometer, sized on a Bioanalyzer 2100, and re-quantified with the KAPA Library Quantification kit. Each immunoSEQ 96-well plate was sequenced on its own single-read 150-cycle Illumina NextSeq 550 flow cell. The source study handled its data this way. Because only junctional sequences without quality scores were contained in the immunoSEQ output, filtering matching that applied to full-length reads could not be performed. Sequences were annotated with PyIR, a Python wrapper for IgBLAST v1.9, and V/J genes and CDR3 were assigned using IMGT germline references. Reads were filtered out if the reads had weak V/J assignments (E-value above 1e-6), no CDR3, stop codons, out-of-frame junctions, or ambiguous translated residues. V3J clonotypes were defined as sequences sharing an identical inferred V gene, J gene, and CDR3 amino acid sequence. Percentage overlap between repertoires was calculated by dividing the number of shared unique clonotypes by the size of the smaller repertoire. RTK rarefaction, the Chao1 estimator, and Recon v2.1 estimates of unobserved clonotypes were used to assess repertoire richness. Generation probabilities for all TCRbeta clonotypes obtained by the gDNA method from a handful of donors were computed using OLGA. TCRdb stores this immuneACCESS table with in-frame sequences only. Part of the clones is absent; in the studies checked, under half of the shortfall reflects unresolved V genes, and no reason is known for the rest. V and J calls and clone size are those listed in that table; D and trimming were worked out from the DNA. The sample table shows around 510,000 clones, and roughly 95% are seen once. 0.064% of the sample is held by the ten biggest clonotypes.

Summary of the overall study and its limitations: Estimated clonotype richness was generally larger for naive than for memory subsets. Incomplete sequencing was indicated by rarefaction of sorted-subset datasets, despite the large sequencing depth. Compared with non-shared clonotypes, clonotypes shared by all four sorted-subset donors had higher generation probabilities. Based on pairwise subsampling, the degree of clonotype sharing among donors was expected to be affected by sequencing depth. The genetic and exposure-history diversity represented was limited by the small number of donors. Sampling was limited to blood, and TCR repertoires in tissue likely differ from TCR repertoires in blood. When a handful of donors were compared, the shared fraction of clonotypes was about 5% for naive CD4, approximately 3.5% for naive CD8, 2.3% for memory CD4, and 0.35% to 0.4% for memory CD8.

From cysteine to phenylalanine, the CDR3 is 14 amino acids long. Solely the CDR3 DNA is kept, with 42 bases framed from the first base. V and J lose 0 bases and 1 base, and a span of 3 bases separates them. The germline V gene encodes CDR1 SNHLY and CDR2 FYNNEI. The donors were healthy, HIV-negative adults with no recently reported acute infections or vaccinations. Every donor was a Caucasian adult residing in Nashville, Tennessee, USA. CD4+ T cells were enriched by magnetic negative selection, after which naive cells were positively selected on CD45RA and the negative fraction was taken as the memory subset. Blood was collected by leukapheresis, and PBMCs were isolated by Ficoll-Histopaque density gradient centrifugation and then cryopreserved in liquid nitrogen vapor phase. Purity and quantity of every magnetically sorted T cell population were checked by analytical flow cytometry. From each sorted fraction, genomic DNA was isolated and quantified by UV absorbance on a Nanodrop 2000c.

For this clone: This receptor's antigen is unknown. Base-call qualities are not available, and no considerably larger clone is one nucleotide away.

The receptor chain draws on TRBV2 and TRBJ2-2; the D gene cannot be named for sure. The sample was naive CD4+ T cells sorted from blood. The cell subset or site tag for this specimen amounts to: CD45RA+ positively selected. The origin of this receptor is a woman aged 25 to 39 in good health. The DNA sequence is as follows: TGTGCCAGCAGTGAAGCGGGGAACACCGGGGAGCTGTTTTTT. This encodes CASSEAGNTGELFF.